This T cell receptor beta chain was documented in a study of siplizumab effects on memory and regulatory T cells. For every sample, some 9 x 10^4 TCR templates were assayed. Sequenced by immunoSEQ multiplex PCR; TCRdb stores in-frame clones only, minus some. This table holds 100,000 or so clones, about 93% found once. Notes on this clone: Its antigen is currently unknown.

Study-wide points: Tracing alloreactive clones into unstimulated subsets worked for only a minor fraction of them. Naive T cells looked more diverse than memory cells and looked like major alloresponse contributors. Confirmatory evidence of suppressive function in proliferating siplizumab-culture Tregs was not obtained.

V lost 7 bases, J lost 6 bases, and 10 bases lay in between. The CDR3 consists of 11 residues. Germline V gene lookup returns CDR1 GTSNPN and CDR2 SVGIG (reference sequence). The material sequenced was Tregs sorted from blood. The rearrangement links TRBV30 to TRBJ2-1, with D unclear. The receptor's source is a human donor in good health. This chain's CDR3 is CASWTGNEQFF. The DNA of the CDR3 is TGTGCCTCCTGGACCGGCAATGAGCAGTTCTTC.